This passage covers 20 T cell receptor beta chains from one sample sequenced in a study of cytomegalovirus exposure and HLA in healthy donors. Both 60 Vbeta primers and 13 Jbeta primers went into the PCR. The table came from immunoSEQ multiplex PCR; TCRdb's copy has only in-frame clones and leaves some out. The profile shows about 140,000 clones, around 75% of them singletons. Sequenced sample: PBMCs. The origin of the receptors is a man between 35 and 55 years old in good health and CMV-seronegative.

This chain uses TRBV7-4 with TRBJ1-1; D uncertain. The V gene's germline CDR1 is SGHVT and CDR2 SQSDAQ. Trimming stripped 1 base from V and 0 bases from J, with 12 bases between. There are 16 residues in the CDR3. CDR3 loop: CASSLGPGWVNTEAFF. CDR3 DNA sequence: TGTGCCAGCAGCTTAGGGCCCGGGTGGGTGAACACTGAAGCTTTCTTT.

This clone was counted between two and nine times. The rearrangement uses TRBV6-4 and TRBJ2-1; 8 bases fit TRBD2. J lost 6 bases, V lost 2 bases, and 3 bases had no gene match. Germline loops: CDR1 MRHNA, CDR2 SNTAGT. The CDR3 runs 14 residues. Here the CDR3 DNA reads TGTGCCAGCAGTGACCAAGCGGGGGCCAATGAGCAGTTCTTC. It is translated as CASSDQAGANEQFF.

The chain recombines TRBV27 with TRBJ2-3, with TRBD1 identical over 7 bases. This CDR3 comprises 17 residues. V trimming: 4 bases; J trimming: 1 base; junction bases outside the gene matches: 11. CDR1 is MNHEY, CDR2 SMNVEV, per germline (reference sequence). For the CDR3, the DNA is TGTGCCAGCAGTTCTTTTTCGACAGGGCTACGCACAGATACGCAGTATTTT. Amino acids: CASSSFSTGLRTDTQYF.

In DNA form, the CDR3 reads TGCGCCAGCAGCTTCCAACGACAGGGCAGCACAGATACGCAGTATTTT. Translated, it gives CASSFQRQGSTDTQYF. The chain recombines TRBV5-1 with TRBJ2-3; 7 bases line up with TRBD1. CDR1 is SGHRS and CDR2 is YFSETQ in the germline V gene. The CDR3 is 16 residues long. V shed 2 bases, J shed 0 bases, and the junction held 6 bases outside the gene matches.

DNA for the CDR3: TGCGCCAGCAGCCAAGGGACTAGCGGGCCCTACGAGCAGTACTTC. Protein sequence: CASSQGTSGPYEQYF. V usage is TRBV4-3 and J usage is TRBJ2-7; 11 nucleotides match TRBD2. Germline V gene sequence: CDR1 LGHNA, CDR2 YSLEER. The CDR3 covers 15 residues. After removal of 1 base from V and 2 bases from J, the junction contained 1 base not matched to a gene.

The V gene is TRBV19, the J gene TRBJ1-1; D remains unclear. This CDR3 region has 16 residues. Germline-derived CDR1 and CDR2 are LNHDA and SQIVND (reference sequence). With 4 bases removed from V and 2 bases from J, the gap between germline ends came to 17 bases. CDR3 DNA sequence: TGTGCCAGTAGTAGGTTCCCAGAGGGTCACAACACTGAAGCTTTCTTT. Protein product: CASSRFPEGHNTEAFF. The full variable domain, with the rest looked up from reference TRBV19 and TRBJ1-1, is DGGITQSPKYLFRKEGQNVTLSCEQNLNHDAMYWYRQDPGQGLRLIYYSQIVNDFQKGDIAEGYSVSREKKESFPLTVTSAQKNPTAFYLCASSRFPEGHNTEAFFGQGTRLTVV.

The chain links TRBV9 to TRBJ2-7; the match to TRBD2 covers 8 bases. V lost 0 bases and J lost 3; bases outside the gene matches: 5. The germline CDR1 and CDR2 sequences are SGDLS and YYNGEE. The CDR3 has 15 residues. For the CDR3, the DNA is TGTGCCAGCAGCGTAGGGGACGCGGGGGGCTACGAGCAGTACTTC. Translation: CASSVGDAGGYEQYF.

CDR3 DNA sequence: TGTGCCAGCAGCTCCGGGACAGGGCATGCGGAGACCCAGTACTTC. Translated, it gives CASSSGTGHAETQYF. V is TRBV7-2 and J is TRBJ2-5; 9 positions agree with TRBD1. Trimming removed 4 bases from V and 5 bases from J; junction bases left unmatched: 8. The CDR3 is made up of 15 amino acids. The germline V gene has CDR1 SGHTA and CDR2 FQGNSA.

The gene calls are TRBV21-1 and TRBJ2-7; the table's D call of TRBD2 was not tested on the DNA. TRBV21-1 is annotated as a pseudogene. The CDR3 consists of 13 residues. Written as DNA, the CDR3 is TGTGCCAGCAGCCCCTGGTCGGGGGGCGAGCAGTACTTC. Protein product: CASSPWSGGEQYF.

This clone was seen a single time. As DNA, the CDR3 is TGTGCCAGACTACTAGCGGGGGGCGGCACAGATACGCAGTATTTT. It codes for CARLLAGGGTDTQYF. The rearrangement links TRBV6-4 to TRBJ2-3; 12 bases line up with TRBD2. CDR1 is MRHNA, CDR2 SNTAGT, per germline. This CDR3 comprises 15 residues. Losses at the gene ends were 9 bases for V and 1 base for J; bases not matched to a gene: 5.

This chain links TRBV5-1 with TRBJ1-1; D possibly corresponds to TRBD1 (6 bases). The germline V and J ends were trimmed by 2 bases and 11 bases, with 16 bases remaining between them. This CDR3 contains 13 residues. Germline V gives CDR1 SGHRS, CDR2 YFSETQ. CDR3 DNA: TGCGCCAGCAGCTTAGACGACAGGACGGTCGCTTTCTTT. This codes for CASSLDDRTVAFF.

The chain recombines TRBV15 with TRBJ2-7, with TRBD2 matching 9 bases. There are 14 residues in the CDR3. Germline CDR1 LNHNV, CDR2 YYDKDF (reference sequence). The J segment lost 4 bases and the V segment lost 7 bases, leaving 8 bases of the junction unmatched. The DNA for the CDR3 is TGTGCCACCAAGCGGGGCGGGGGGGCTTACGAGCAGTACTTC. It specifies CATKRGGGAYEQYF.

With respect to this clone: Germline is not matched at one junction end, which may reflect a read error. The chain joins TRBV6-1 to TRBJ1-2; D gene unclear. This CDR3 has 13 amino acids. Germline CDR1 is MNHNS and CDR2 is SASEGT. CDR3 sequence (DNA): TGTGCCGGCAGTGACATGGCGGGGTATGGCTACACCTTC. Translated, it gives CAGSDMAGYGYTF.

The chain recombines TRBV2 with TRBJ1-1; a weak D match, TRBD1 (6 bases). Trimming left V 7 bases short and J 4 bases short, with 19 bases between. The CDR3 is made up of 15 amino acids. Germline V CDR1 and CDR2: SNHLY, FYNNEI. CDR3 nucleotides: TGTGCCAGCACCCCACTCAGAGGACAGAGCACTGAAGCTTTCTTT. Translated: CASTPLRGQSTEAFF.

The chain carries TRBV2 and TRBJ2-1; 9 bases fit TRBD2. CDR3 length: 13 amino acids. Losses at the gene ends were 7 bases for V and 4 bases for J; bases not matched to a gene: 2. Germline V gene data show CDR1 as SNHLY and CDR2 as FYNNEI. The CDR3 is CASIAGEYNEQFF. The CDR3 DNA reads as TGTGCCAGCATAGCGGGGGAGTACAATGAGCAGTTCTTC.

The V gene is TRBV27, the J gene TRBJ2-1; D not certain. V was pared by 2 bases and J by 4 bases, with 6 bases between. The CDR3 sequence is 13 residues long. The V gene's germline CDR1 is MNHEY and CDR2 SMNVEV (reference sequence). CDR3 sequence reads: CASSLIRYNEQFF. CDR3 nucleotide sequence: TGTGCCAGCAGTTTAATCAGGTACAATGAGCAGTTCTTC.

A remark on this clone: An end of the junction differs from the germline gene, which may be a read error. This chain joins TRBV6-5 and TRBJ2-7; unclear D gene. The CDR3 runs to 16 residues. The germline V gene encodes CDR1 MNHEY and CDR2 SVGAGI. The CDR3 reads CASSYPPTIPSDEQYF. For the CDR3, the DNA is TGTGCCAGCAGTTACCCTCCTACTATACCCTCCGACGAGCAGTACTTC.

The gene calls are TRBV10-3 and TRBJ2-5, with D perhaps matching TRBD2 (6 bases). In germline, CDR1 is ENHRY, CDR2 SYGVKD. This CDR3 has 15 amino acids. V shed 7 bases and J shed 2 bases, with 17 bases lying between them. The CDR3 sequence is CAINTGTPSQETQYF. The CDR3 DNA reads as TGTGCCATCAATACCGGGACTCCGTCACAAGAGACCCAGTACTTC.

The V call is TRBV6-5, the J call TRBJ2-3; TRBD2 matches at 8 bases. Trimming cost V 0 bases and J 2 bases; bases outside gene matches: 1. Germline V gene sequence: CDR1 MNHEY, CDR2 SVGAGI. The CDR3 covers 15 residues. The CDR3 loop is CASSYSRGDTDTQYF. CDR3 nucleotide sequence: TGTGCCAGCAGTTACTCGCGGGGGGACACAGATACGCAGTATTTT.

This chain links TRBV7-3 with TRBJ2-3; the match to TRBD1 covers 8 bases. V was clipped by 5 bases and J by 4 bases; unmatched bases: 5. The CDR3 contains 14 residues. The V gene's germline CDR1 is SGHTA and CDR2 FQGTGA. This chain's CDR3 is CASSLTGGPDTQYF. CDR3 DNA sequence: TGTGCCAGCAGCCTTACAGGGGGTCCAGATACGCAGTATTTT.